The clone carrying this TCR beta chain came up many times. Its antigen is unidentified. The data belong to a study of early T cells in non-severe SARS-CoV-2 infection. Study context: Unpaired chains resulted from sequencing bulk RNA of unsorted whole blood. Study-wide results and limits: CD4 and private specificities were missed by VDJdb matching, which favored anti-spike CD8 responses.

Unique molecular identifiers were attached to individual cDNA molecules. Each CDR3 protein is one row after TCRdb ran MiXCR on the 5' RACE reads. Of around 44,000 distinct CDR3 sequences in the sample, about 5.7% were seen once. This CDR3 has 15 amino acids. In germline, CDR1 is SGHDN, CDR2 FVKESK. V was clipped by 2 bases and J by 0 bases, with 10 bases between them. The origin of this receptor is an adult who was a healthcare worker with PCR-confirmed SARS-CoV-2 infection or an uninfected control (not recorded which). The chain combines TRBV14 with TRBJ1-1; no firm D call. The sequences come from whole blood, collected at baseline. CDR3 region: CASSQLVAVNTEAFF. CDR3 sequence (DNA): TGTGCCAGCAGCCAATTAGTGGCGGTGAACACTGAAGCTTTCTTT. Complete variable domain (other parts from reference TRBV14 and TRBJ1-1): EAGVTQFPSHSVIEKGQTVTLRCDPISGHDNLYWYRRVMGKEIKFLLHFVKESKQDESGMPNNRFLAERTGGTYSTLKVQPAELEDSGVYFCASSQLVAVNTEAFFGQGTRLTVV.